The clone carrying this TCR beta chain was detected only once. The record originates from a study of blood T cell repertoires in COVID-19. TCRdb keeps only in-frame clones here, not all; method: immunoSEQ multiplex PCR. The table has about 160,000 clones, roughly nine tenths seen once. The ends were cut back, 6 bases at V and 0 bases at J, with 11 bases in the middle. CDR1 and CDR2 (germline): KGHSH, LQKENI. The CDR3 loop spans 14 amino acids. The TCR was taken from a man aged 55 to 70 with active or convalescent COVID-19. The chain recombines TRBV18 with TRBJ1-2; D might be TRBD1 (6 bases). The sequenced sample consisted of peripheral blood. The CDR3 sequence is CASSPDRANYGYTF. As DNA, the CDR3 is TGTGCCAGCTCCCCGGACAGAGCTAACTATGGCTACACCTTC.